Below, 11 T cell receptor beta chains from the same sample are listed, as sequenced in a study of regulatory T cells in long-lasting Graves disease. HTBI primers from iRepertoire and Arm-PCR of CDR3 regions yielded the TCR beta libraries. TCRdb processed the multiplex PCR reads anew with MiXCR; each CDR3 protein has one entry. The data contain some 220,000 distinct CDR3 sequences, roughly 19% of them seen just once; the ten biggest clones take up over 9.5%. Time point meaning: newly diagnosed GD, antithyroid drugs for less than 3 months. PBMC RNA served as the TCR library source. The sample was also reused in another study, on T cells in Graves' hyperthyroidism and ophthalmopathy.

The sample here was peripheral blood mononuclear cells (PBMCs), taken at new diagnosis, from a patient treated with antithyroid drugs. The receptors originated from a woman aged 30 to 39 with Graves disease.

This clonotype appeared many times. The CDR3 is CASRRQGEMTEAFF. In DNA form, the CDR3 reads TGTGCCAGCAGACGACAGGGCGAGATGACTGAAGCTTTCTTT. V gene TRBV18 combines with J gene TRBJ1-1; 7 bases line up with TRBD1. With 8 bases clipped from V and 5 bases from J, the junction kept 11 bases outside the gene matches. The CDR3 has 14 residues. CDR1 is KGHSH, CDR2 LQKENI, per germline.

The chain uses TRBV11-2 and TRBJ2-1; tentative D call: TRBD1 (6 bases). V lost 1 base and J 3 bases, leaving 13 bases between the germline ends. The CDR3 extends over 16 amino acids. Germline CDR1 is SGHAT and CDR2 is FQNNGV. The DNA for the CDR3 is TGTGCCAGCAGCTTAGGGGGGCGAAGGGTCTACAATGAGCAGTTCTTC. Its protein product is CASSLGGRRVYNEQFF.

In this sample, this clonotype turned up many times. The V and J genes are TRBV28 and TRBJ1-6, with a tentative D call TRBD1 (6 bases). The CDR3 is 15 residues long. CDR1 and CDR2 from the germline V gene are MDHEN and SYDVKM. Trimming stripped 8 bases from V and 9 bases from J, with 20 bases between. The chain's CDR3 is CASRSDRIRGSPLHF. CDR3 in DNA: TGTGCCAGCCGTTCTGACAGGATACGAGGTTCACCCCTCCACTTT.

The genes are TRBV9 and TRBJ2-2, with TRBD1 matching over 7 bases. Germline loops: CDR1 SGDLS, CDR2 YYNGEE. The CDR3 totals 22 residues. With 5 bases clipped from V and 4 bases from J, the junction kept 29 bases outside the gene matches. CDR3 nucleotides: TGTGCCAGCAGGAGTCCTCGCACAGAGCAAGACCCAATCAGGACAGGCACCGGGGAGCTGTTTTTT. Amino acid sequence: CASRSPRTEQDPIRTGTGELFF.

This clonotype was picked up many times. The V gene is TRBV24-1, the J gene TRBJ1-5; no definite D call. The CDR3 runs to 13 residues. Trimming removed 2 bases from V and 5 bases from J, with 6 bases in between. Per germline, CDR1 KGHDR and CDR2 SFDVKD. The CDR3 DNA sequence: TGTGCCACCAGTGATTCAGGAGATCAGCCCCAGCATTTT. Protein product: CATSDSGDQPQHF.

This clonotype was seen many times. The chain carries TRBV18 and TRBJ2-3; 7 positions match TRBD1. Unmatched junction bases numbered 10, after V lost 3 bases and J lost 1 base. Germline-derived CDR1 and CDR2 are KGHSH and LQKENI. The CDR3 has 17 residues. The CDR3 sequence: CASSPVRGTDRTDTQYF. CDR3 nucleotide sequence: TGTGCCAGCTCACCGGTTAGGGGGACAGACCGCACAGATACGCAGTATTTT.

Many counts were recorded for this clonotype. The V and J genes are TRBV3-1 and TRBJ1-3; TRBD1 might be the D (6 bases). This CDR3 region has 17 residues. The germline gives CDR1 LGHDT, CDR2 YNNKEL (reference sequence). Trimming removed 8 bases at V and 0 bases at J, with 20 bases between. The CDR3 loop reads CASRRGGPKPSGNTIYF. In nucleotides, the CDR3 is TGTGCCAGCCGCAGGGGCGGACCGAAACCCTCTGGAAACACCATATATTTT.

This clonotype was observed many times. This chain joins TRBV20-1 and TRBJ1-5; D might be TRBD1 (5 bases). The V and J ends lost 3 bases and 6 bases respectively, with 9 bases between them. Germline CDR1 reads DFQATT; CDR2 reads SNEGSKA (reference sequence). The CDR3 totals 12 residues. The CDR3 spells CSARQGSQPQHF. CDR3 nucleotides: TGCAGTGCTAGGCAGGGAAGTCAGCCCCAGCATTTT.

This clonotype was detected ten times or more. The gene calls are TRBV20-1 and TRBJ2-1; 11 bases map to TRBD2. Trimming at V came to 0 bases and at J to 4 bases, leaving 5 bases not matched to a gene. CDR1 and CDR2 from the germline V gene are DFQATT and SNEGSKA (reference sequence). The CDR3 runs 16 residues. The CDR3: CSARETLAGGYNEQFF. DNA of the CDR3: TGCAGTGCTAGAGAGACCCTAGCGGGGGGTTACAATGAGCAGTTCTTC.

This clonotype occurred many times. The CDR3 sequence is CASSQLGQGEGNYGYTF. CDR3 in DNA: TGTGCCAGCAGCCAACTAGGGCAGGGTGAGGGGAACTATGGCTACACCTTC. V and J are TRBV4-2 and TRBJ1-2, with D possibly matching TRBD1 (5 bases). Germline CDR1 and CDR2: LGHNA and YNFKEQ. The CDR3 extends over 17 amino acids. V dropped 2 bases and J dropped 2 bases, with 18 bases sitting between them.

The CDR3 DNA sequence: TGTGCCAGCAGTTTATGGTTTGGAGGACCAACTAATCAGCCCCAGCATTTT. Its protein product is CASSLWFGGPTNQPQHF. V is TRBV27 and J is TRBJ1-5, with D unresolved. The CDR3 extends over 17 amino acids. Germline V CDR1 and CDR2: MNHEY, SMNVEV (reference sequence). The V and J ends lost 1 base and 4 bases respectively, with 17 bases between them.